This record covers a single TCR beta chain. What it recognizes is unknown. This record comes from a study of cytomegalovirus exposure and HLA in healthy donors. Germline CDR1 SGHDT, CDR2 YYEEEE. This CDR3 is 15 amino acids long. Trimming removed 0 bases from V and 4 bases from J; junction bases left unmatched: 5. Amplification used 60 Vbeta primers and 13 Jbeta primers. Sequencing used immunoSEQ multiplex PCR; TCRdb keeps in-frame clones, though not all of them. The top ten hold approximately 1.3% of the sample, which has some 130,000 clones, more than 70% seen once. Broader study findings: In all likelihood, a cluster of highly shared sequence variants was a sequencing artifact. Researchers catalogued about 150 TCR beta chains as cytomegalovirus-associated.

The rearrangement joins TRBV5-6 to TRBJ1-1; 8 bases are shared with TRBD1. The receptor was derived from a male donor in good health and CMV-seropositive. The sequenced material came from PBMCs. The DNA for the CDR3 is TGTGCCAGCAGCTTGGTGGACAGGGTGGCCACTGAAGCTTTCTTT. Its translation is CASSLVDRVATEAFF.